The entry below gives a single TCR beta chain sequence along with its context. Its antigen is unidentified. This sample was included in a study of molecular identifiers for immune sequencing clone quantification. Study-level findings and limits: Spiked Jurkat TCR RNA equivalent to one cell was reportedly detectable in about a million naive cells.

The CDR3 is 12 residues long. Germline assignment: CDR1 MDHEN and CDR2 SYDVKM. Trimming shortened V by 9 bases and J by 8 bases, and 16 bases separated the two germline ends. TCRdb re-called the PCR reads through MiXCR, storing one row per CDR3 protein. The data hold around 480,000 distinct CDR3 sequences, with over 20% observed a single time. The chain joins TRBV28 to TRBJ1-1; D is undetermined. The sample comprised naive CD8+ T cells from blood, with Jurkat cell RNA spiked in. Subset here: FACS-sorted CD8+CD4-CCR7+CD45RA+ naive T cells. The TCR originated in a human donor in good health. Some libraries in this study had Jurkat cell RNA spiked in. CDR3 amino acids: CARSSRLIEAFF. As DNA, the CDR3 is TGTGCCAGGTCTAGTCGTCTGATCGAAGCTTTCTTT.